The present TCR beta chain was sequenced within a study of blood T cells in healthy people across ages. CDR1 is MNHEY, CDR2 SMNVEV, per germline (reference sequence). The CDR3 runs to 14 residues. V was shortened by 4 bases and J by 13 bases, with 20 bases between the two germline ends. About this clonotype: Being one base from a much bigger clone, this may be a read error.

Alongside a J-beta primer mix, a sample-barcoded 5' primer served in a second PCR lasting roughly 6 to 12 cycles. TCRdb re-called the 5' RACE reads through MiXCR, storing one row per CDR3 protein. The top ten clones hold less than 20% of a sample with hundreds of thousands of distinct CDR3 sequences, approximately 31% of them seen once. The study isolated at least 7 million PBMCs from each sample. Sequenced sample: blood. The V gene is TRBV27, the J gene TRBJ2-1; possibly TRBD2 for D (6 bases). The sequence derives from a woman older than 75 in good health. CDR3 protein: CASSSINARETQFF. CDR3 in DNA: TGTGCCAGCAGTTCGATAAACGCCCGGGAGACCCAGTTCTTC.